What follows describes a single T cell receptor (beta chain). V shed 3 bases and J shed 6 bases, with 8 bases lying between them. Germline loops: CDR1 SGHNT, CDR2 YENEEA. The CDR3 is made up of 13 amino acids. This sample was included in a study of early stage breast cancer tumors. Repertoires were generated with immunoSEQ multiplex PCR, while TCRdb's copy carries only in-frame clones and drops some. The top ten clones hold 3.5% of a sample with fewer than 90,000 clones, approximately 79% of them seen once. The chain uses TRBV11-3 and TRBJ2-2; D gene ambiguous. Sequencing used blood. This TCR was recovered from a person between 60 and 69 years old with breast cancer. This CDR3 reads CASSLLSSGELFF. The CDR3 nucleotides are TGTGCCAGCAGCTTGCTAAGTTCCGGGGAGCTGTTTTTT.